This T cell receptor beta chain was observed in a study of T cells in Graves' hyperthyroidism and ophthalmopathy. Findings and caveats of the study: Most thyroid clonotypes expanded above 0.001 were also detected in blood. Ophthalmopathy stood apart from stable hyperthyroidism in a 13 V-J model.

Patients aged 18 to 65 had newly diagnosed hyperthyroidism that had lasted under 2 months. The TCR beta CDR3 regions underwent amplification using RNA transcripts as the source. HTBI primers were employed in a first-round RT-PCR of the TCR CDR3. From the multiplex PCR reads, TCRdb called clonotypes with MiXCR, one entry per CDR3 protein. The sample has 400,000 to 500,000 distinct CDR3 sequences; 12% to 15% are singletons. This clonotype showed up many times. Its specificity is not known. This sequence originates from a young woman with Graves' hyperthyroidism. The specimen sequenced was blood.

The CDR3 bases are TGTGCCAGCAGCCCTTCCCGGGGAGGGGGCCACGAGCAGTACTTC. Amino acid sequence: CASSPSRGGGHEQYF. This chain uses TRBV12-3 or TRBV12-4 with TRBJ2-7, with D perhaps given as TRBD1 or TRBD2 (7 bases each). V lost 6 bases and J lost 5, with 20 bases in between. This CDR3 has 15 residues.